This T cell receptor (beta chain) was identified during a study of blood T cell repertoires in COVID-19 (dated by TCRdb to 2019 to 2021). Some background on the complete study: The collaborator samples originated in the United States, Italy and Spain and spanned the acute and convalescent phases of COVID-19. The samples were drawn from the first 160 participants of the ongoing ImmuneRACE study and from 1,254 subjects provided by 6 global collaborators. The sample metadata nearly always contained a de-identified subject ID, COVID-19 status, age in years and sex. A freely available public database, intended as a resource for researchers studying the immune response to SARS-CoV-2, is where the repertoires were released. Where HLA class I and class II types were available, the types were taken from metadata supplied by the sample provider, not from assay-based typing. The prospective study material was composed of cDNA or gDNA derived from T cells, B-cell-depleted T cells, or PBMCs. Deeply sampled blood TCRbeta repertoires from subjects exposed to, actively infected with, or recovered from COVID-19 were included in the dataset.

Results the study describes overall, beyond this receptor: Clinical and demographic metadata were provided uncurated, with the amount varying by source and participant.

The CDR3 spans 16 residues, from the cysteine through the phenylalanine. Only the CDR3 DNA is retained, 48 bases long and in frame from the first base. V has 7 bases trimmed and J has 3 bases trimmed; junction bases matching no gene number 11. CDR1 and CDR2 were assigned from the germline V gene as MNHEY and SVGEGT. The collaborating institutions used their own protocols to collect whole blood in K2EDTA tubes. For TCRbeta analysis, collaborator samples were shipped as frozen whole blood, as isolated PBMCs, or as DNA extracted from either sample type. A remark on this clone: The antigen it binds to is not known. No much larger clone is present one base from it, and per-base qualities are unavailable.

TCRbeta CDR3 regions were amplified from genomic DNA using the immunoSEQ Assay, a bias-controlled multiplex PCR. Processing in the source paper ran as follows. Nucleated cell counts per sample were estimated from amplification of reference gene primers within the assay. To quantify the absolute abundance of each unique TCRbeta CDR3 rearrangement, sequence reads were collapsed and filtered. For each sample, productive Simpson clonality was calculated by taking the square root of Simpson's diversity index across productive rearrangements. TCRdb holds this immuneACCESS table with in-frame rearrangements only. Some clones are missing; in checked studies, unresolved V genes explain under half, and the rest has no known cause. The D gene and trimming were derived from the DNA, and the V and J assignments and clone size from that table. This sample gives 150,000 to 200,000 clones in total; approximately 91% of them show up just once. Together, the top ten hold roughly 2% of the sample.

The sequence derives from a man aged 70-80 years with active or convalescent COVID-19. This chain joins TRBV6-2 or TRBV6-3 to TRBJ2-1; TRBD2 matches 8 bases in the middle. The material sequenced was peripheral blood. The CDR3 corresponds to CASTPITSGHYNEQFF. The nucleotide sequence reads as follows: TGTGCCAGCACCCCCATCACTAGCGGCCACTACAATGAGCAGTTCTTC.